This T cell receptor beta chain was recovered during a study of cytomegalovirus exposure and HLA in healthy donors. On the study more broadly: Across under 450 genotyped donors, about 80% landed in the Caucasian-associated ancestry cluster.

Study conclusions and caveats: The Asian-associated ancestry cluster reportedly had fewer N-insertions than the roughly 720-donor mean in a later analysis.

This clone was seen only a few times. Its antigen is not identified. The PCR was carried out with 60 Vbeta primers and 13 Jbeta primers. As originally analysed: In a later analysis, of tens of millions of unique beta chains, roughly 9.9 million appeared in at least two donors. Only in-frame clones appear in the TCRdb table, and some are missing; sequencing was by immunoSEQ multiplex PCR. That table is the source of V, J and clone size, and D and trimming were worked out from the DNA. The sample has approximately 160,000 clones, approximately 80% seen once; the top ten hold about 2.6%. The source material was PBMCs. The origin of this receptor is a woman in her forties in good health and CMV-seropositive.

CDR3: CASSQARGQSYEQYF. The DNA for the CDR3 is TGCGCCAGCAGCCAAGCTAGGGGCCAGTCCTACGAGCAGTACTTC. This sequence joins TRBV4-3 and TRBJ2-7; possibly TRBD1 for D (5 bases). This CDR3 is 15 amino acids long. The V end lost 1 base, the J end lost 1 base, and 11 bases lay between the germline ends. Germline-derived CDR1 and CDR2 are LGHNA and YSLEER.